The clone carrying this T cell receptor beta chain was counted a few times. The CDR3 totals 12 residues. The germline V gene encodes CDR1 LGHNA and CDR2 YNFKEQ. V lost 4 bases to trimming and J lost 14 bases; unmatched junction nucleotides: 5. The data are from a study of beta chain features in type 1 diabetes. Expressed TCRB transcripts were sequenced, since all the RNA that had been isolated was reverse transcribed. Produced via immunoSEQ multiplex PCR; TCRdb's table is partial and in-frame only. The sample has about 340,000 clones, approximately 8% seen once; the top ten hold more than 0.4%. The origin of this receptor is a woman aged 18-29 years in good health. This sequence joins TRBV4-2 and TRBJ1-5, with 10 bases identical to TRBD1. The specimen was central memory CD4+ T cells from blood. This CDR3 reads CASSRGTGEKHF. In nucleotides, the CDR3 is TGTGCCAGCAGCCGAGGGACAGGGGAGAAGCATTTT.